The text below deals with one T cell receptor beta chain. The data were obtained in a study of blood T cell repertoires in COVID-19. Study background: PBMCs, B-cell-depleted T cells, or T cells were the source of the cDNA or gDNA that made up the material.

V was pared by 0 bases and J by 3 bases, with 11 bases between. Germline assignment: CDR1 SGHDN and CDR2 FVKESK. This CDR3 comprises 15 residues. In assigning cohorts, the study relied on participant-reported clinical history. Recovered status in Cohort 3 required two negative PCRs, clearance, or symptom resolution. Generated by immunoSEQ multiplex PCR, the TCRdb table keeps only in-frame clones and is missing some. The top ten clones hold about 7% of a sample with approximately 220,000 clones, around 83% of them seen once. Sequencing used PBMCs or T cells enriched from blood (not recorded which). The chain recombines TRBV14 with TRBJ1-2, with D possibly being TRBD1 (5 bases). The sequence came from a woman aged 40 to 50 who had recovered from COVID-19. CDR3 amino acids: CASSQDRGIDYGYTF. The CDR3 DNA is TGTGCCAGCAGCCAAGATCGGGGGATAGACTATGGCTACACCTTC.